This TCR beta chain came from a study of regulatory T cells listed by TCRdb under 2018. Notes on the research overall: The study compared T-cell receptor beta repertoires of sorted regulatory, conventional CD4+ and CD8+ T cells in CD3G-deficient patients with those in healthy controls. Points the paper makes about the study in general: Restricted unique TRB V-J pairs and skewed V and J gene usage were observed in patient repertoires, most markedly in regulatory T cells. Conventional CD4+ T cells from CD3G-deficient patients were enriched for hydrophobic residues at CDR3 positions 6 and 7, suggesting more self-reactive specificities.

Evidence of autoimmunity was found in all CD3G-deficient patients, and more severe autoimmunity was observed in two of the patients. At the time of testing, the patients were between 2 and 39 years old, and their CD4+ and CD8+ T cells had reduced naive proportions and increased memory proportions. CD4+ cells were FACS-sorted into CD25-high CD127-low regulatory T cells and CD25-low CD127-high conventional CD4+ T cells. Roughly 6 individuals with CD3G deficiency were included in the patient group. Patient samples and clinical data were obtained from an international physician network spanning the United States, Europe and Asia. Ficoll density separation was used to isolate peripheral blood mononuclear cells. The multiplex PCR used 52 forward TRBV primers and 13 reverse TRBJ primers, with assay-based and computational corrections for amplification bias. Within the immunoSEQ assay, multiplex PCR amplified rearranged TRB loci from genomic DNA. Sequencing of the TRB amplicons was done on an Illumina HiSeq platform. The study's processing was this. Custom algorithms error-filtered the raw sequences and aligned them to reference gene sequences, after which the immunoSEQ online tools were used for analysis. Frequencies of productive and nonproductive TRB rearrangements were evaluated among both unique and total sequences. For TRB CDR3 positions 6 and 7, hydrophobicity together with amino acid composition served as the basis for assessing self-reactivity potential. For group comparisons, t tests, Mann-Whitney tests or two-way ANOVA were performed in Prism software. TCRdb holds this immuneACCESS table with in-frame rearrangements only. Some clones are missing; in checked studies, unresolved V genes explain under half, and the rest has no known cause. The DNA gave D and trimming, while V, J and clone size come from that table. Within this sample are more than 15,000 clones, with 65% to 90% of them counted one time only. The ten largest clones take up about 8% of the sample.

Concerning this clone: Its antigen is unknown. No clone much larger than this one lies a single base away; base qualities are absent.

CDR1 and CDR2, per the germline V gene, are KGHSH and LQKENI. The CDR3 numbers 15 residues from cysteine through phenylalanine. Here the CDR3 DNA is all that survives: 45 bases in frame from base 1. V lost 6 bases and J lost 2 bases; the stretch between them is 16 bases long. The sample consisted of conventional CD4+ T cells sorted from blood. The chain was built from TRBV18 and TRBJ1-1; TRBD1 is perhaps the D gene, given 5 matching bases. This clonotype was sampled from a person aged 30-39 years with CD3G deficiency. The CDR3 protein: CASSPSRARNTEAFF. The nucleotide sequence is TGTGCCAGCTCCCCGAGCAGGGCTCGAAACACTGAAGCTTTCTTT. With the rest looked up from the reference TRBV18 and TRBJ1-1 genes rather than sequenced, the full variable domain is NAGVMQNPRHLVRRRGQEARLRCSPMKGHSHVYWYRQLPEEGLKFMVYLQKENIIDESGMPKERFSAEFPKEGPSILRIQQVVRGDSAAYFCASSPSRARNTEAFFGQGTRLTVV.